The rows below give T cell receptor beta chains drawn from one sample of a study of OX40 agonist ivuxolimab in advanced cancers. Here immunoSEQ multiplex PCR was the method, and the copy in TCRdb shows in-frame clones only, minus some. The sample includes 70,000 to 95,000 clones, roughly four fifths of them seen just once. Source: CD4+ or CD8+ T cells sorted from blood, taken in a trial of the OX40 agonist ivuxolimab. All receptors derive from an adult with an advanced solid tumor such as melanoma, head and neck, liver or kidney cancer. Both conserved end residues are part of each CDR3. D genes are given only for firm matches. For some rows the clone size is stated as once, few or many, or as a class when expanded; others skip it.

D gene: TRBD1; V gene: TRBV9; J gene: TRBJ2-5; clone size: .; CDR3 protein: CASSARTGGAETQYF; CDR3 DNA: TGTGCCAGCAGCGCGCGGACAGGGGGCGCCGAGACCCAGTACTTC
D gene: .; V gene: TRBV19; J gene: TRBJ2-6; clone size: .; CDR3 protein: CASEDLSGANVLTF; CDR3 DNA: TGTGCCAGTGAGGACCTCTCTGGGGCCAACGTCCTGACTTTC
D gene: TRBD2; V gene: TRBV29-1; J gene: TRBJ2-5; clone size: .; CDR3 protein: CSVGGTLSQETQYF; CDR3 DNA: TGCAGCGTCGGGGGGACCCTCTCCCAAGAGACCCAGTACTTC
D gene: TRBD1; V gene: TRBV28; J gene: TRBJ2-1; clone size: .; CDR3 protein: CASRNEGAGYNEQFF; CDR3 DNA: TGTGCCAGCAGAAACGAGGGGGCAGGATACAATGAGCAGTTCTTC
D gene: TRBD1; V gene: TRBV6-5; J gene: TRBJ2-7; clone size: .; CDR3 protein: CASSRQGSSYEQYF; CDR3 DNA: TGTGCCAGCAGCAGACAGGGATCGTCCTACGAGCAGTACTTC
D gene: TRBD2; V gene: TRBV2; J gene: TRBJ2-5; clone size: .; CDR3 protein: CASGGRAQETQYF; CDR3 DNA: TGTGCCAGCGGAGGGAGGGCCCAAGAGACCCAGTACTTC
D gene: .; V gene: TRBV5-6; J gene: TRBJ1-5; clone size: .; CDR3 protein: CASSSRTGAETAQHF; CDR3 DNA: TGTGCCAGCAGCAGTAGGACCGGTGCGGAAACGGCCCAGCATTTT
D gene: TRBD1; V gene: TRBV5-4; J gene: TRBJ1-1; clone size: .; CDR3 protein: CASSLDRGATEAFF; CDR3 DNA: TGTGCCAGCAGCTTAGACAGGGGAGCCACTGAAGCTTTCTTT
D gene: TRBD1; V gene: TRBV19; J gene: TRBJ2-5; clone size: .; CDR3 protein: CASGGQVQETQYF; CDR3 DNA: TGTGCCAGTGGGGGACAGGTCCAAGAGACCCAGTACTTC
D gene: TRBD2; V gene: TRBV7-2; J gene: TRBJ2-7; clone size: .; CDR3 protein: CASAAGGQGSREQYF; CDR3 DNA: TGTGCCAGCGCCGCGGGGGGGCAGGGGTCTCGCGAGCAGTACTTC
D gene: .; V gene: TRBV4-1; J gene: TRBJ1-1; clone size: few; CDR3 protein: CASSFPPGHTNTEAFF; CDR3 DNA: TGCGCCAGCAGTTTCCCTCCGGGACACACTAACACTGAAGCTTTCTTT
D gene: TRBD1; V gene: TRBV28; J gene: TRBJ2-7; clone size: .; CDR3 protein: CASSFPQGSWYEQYF; CDR3 DNA: TGTGCCAGCAGTTTCCCACAGGGGAGTTGGTACGAGCAGTACTTC
D gene: .; V gene: TRBV9; J gene: TRBJ1-3; clone size: .; CDR3 protein: CASSVALGDSGNTIYF; CDR3 DNA: TGTGCCAGCAGCGTAGCTCTGGGGGACTCTGGAAACACCATATATTTT
D gene: TRBD1; V gene: TRBV7-2; J gene: TRBJ1-3; clone size: .; CDR3 protein: CASSSQGQTVYF; CDR3 DNA: TGTGCCAGCAGCTCACAGGGACAGACCGTATATTTT
D gene: .; V gene: TRBV18; J gene: TRBJ2-7; clone size: .; CDR3 protein: CASSQQTGAEYF; CDR3 DNA: TGTGCCAGCTCACAACAGACCGGGGCGGAGTACTTC
D gene: .; V gene: TRBV5-4; J gene: TRBJ2-1; clone size: .; CDR3 protein: CASSHIDTSYNEQFF; CDR3 DNA: TGTGCCAGCAGCCATATCGACACCTCCTACAATGAGCAGTTCTTC
D gene: .; V gene: TRBV5-6; J gene: TRBJ2-5; clone size: .; CDR3 protein: CASRRPLETQYF; CDR3 DNA: TGTGCCAGTAGACGCCCCCTGGAGACCCAGTACTTC
D gene: TRBD1; V gene: TRBV5-8; J gene: TRBJ1-4; clone size: .; CDR3 protein: CASRLAGQPNEKLFF; CDR3 DNA: TGTGCCAGCCGCTTGGCGGGACAGCCTAATGAAAAACTGTTTTTT
D gene: .; V gene: TRBV11-1; J gene: TRBJ2-5; clone size: .; CDR3 protein: CASSLVRVGTQYF; CDR3 DNA: TGTGCCAGCAGCTTAGTTCGGGTCGGGACCCAGTACTTC
D gene: .; V gene: TRBV4-1; J gene: TRBJ1-5; clone size: .; CDR3 protein: CASSQDQGLHQPQHF; CDR3 DNA: TGCGCCAGCAGCCAAGATCAGGGACTCCATCAGCCCCAGCATTTT
D gene: .; V gene: TRBV7-2; J gene: TRBJ2-1; clone size: .; CDR3 protein: CASSLETLLLGEQFF; CDR3 DNA: TGTGCCAGCAGCTTAGAGACACTACTACTGGGTGAGCAGTTCTTC
D gene: TRBD1; V gene: TRBV5-6; J gene: TRBJ2-7; clone size: .; CDR3 protein: CASSSGTGISYEQYF; CDR3 DNA: TGTGCCAGCAGCTCCGGGACAGGGATCTCCTACGAGCAGTACTTC
D gene: .; V gene: TRBV4-2; J gene: TRBJ1-3; clone size: .; CDR3 protein: CASSQDGRGFGNTIYF; CDR3 DNA: TGTGCCAGCAGCCAAGATGGCAGGGGCTTTGGAAACACCATATATTTT